This T cell receptor (beta chain) appears in the sequencing data of a study of tumor-infiltrating lymphocytes in primary liver carcinoma. Across the study: Spanning 4.2 to 10 cm, the tumors were T1-T3 N0M0. Study-wide results and caveats: Tumor samples exhibited a significantly greater top-250-clone fraction than blood samples (p = 0.039).

Details on this clonotype: Its target is unknown. At one boundary the junction diverges from the germline segment, which might be a read error.

The authors made TCR beta cDNA from 450 to 600 ng total RNA with a constant-region primer. Three nested multiplex PCR rounds, a slightly modified ARM-PCR method, built the TCR beta libraries. TRBV1-TRBV30 forward primers paired with a C-beta reverse primer were used in the first two PCR rounds, which ran roughly 9 cycles each. TCRdb ran MiXCR on the multiplex PCR reads and lists one entry per CDR3 protein. Here the sample spans roughly 120,000 distinct CDR3 sequences, 64% being singletons. Co-extracted RNA and DNA came from 20-30 mg of unsorted bulk tissue. Each tumor was sampled at four poles and its centre. This CDR3 has 15 residues. Germline CDR1 reads SQVTM; CDR2 reads ANQGSEA.

The TCR sequence derives from an older woman with primary liver carcinoma and hepatitis B virus infection. Sequences were obtained from liver tumor tissue from sampling region 3. Subset meaning: tumor region T3, left-lateral pole. The chain joins TRBV29-1 to TRBJ2-1; 8 nucleotides line up with TRBD2. The CDR3 DNA sequence: TGCAACGTTGCAGGACGTAGCGGGAAGGACAATGAGCAGTTCTTC. It codes for CNVAGRSGKDNEQFF.